Given below is one T cell receptor (beta chain) in context. What it binds is not known. This sample was taken from a study of blood T cells in healthy people across ages. Study outcomes and limitations: Diversity of TCR beta per million T cells declined in a roughly linear way with age. Both naive CD4+ cell counts and diversity were greater in long-lived donors than in aged donors. It was not known whether donors were CMV positive (a possible confounder of expanded clonotype changes).

The CDR3 runs 14 residues. The V gene lost 9 bases and the J gene lost 7 bases, with 19 bases spanning the gap. Then a second PCR, running roughly 7 to 11 cycles, was carried out with a sample-barcoded 5' primer and a J-beta primer mix. TCRdb processed the 5' RACE reads anew with MiXCR; each CDR3 protein has one entry. The profile shows approximately 800,000 distinct CDR3 sequences, more than 25% of them singletons. These data also featured in a second study, about T cells of mothers and their children. That work states: From each mother came over 8 million TCR beta CDR3 reads, and from each child came 2.5 million to 3.5 million.

The sequenced sample consisted of blood. This receptor was identified in a boy between 5 and 17 years old in good health. The V and J genes are TRBV12-3 or TRBV12-4 and TRBJ2-1; D possibly corresponds to TRBD1 (7 bases). The CDR3 sequence is CASAMTGRRNEQFF. CDR3 nucleotides: TGTGCCAGTGCGATGACAGGGAGGAGGAATGAGCAGTTCTTC.